These 9 T cell receptor beta chains originate from one sample sequenced in a study of blood T cell repertoires in COVID-19. Produced via immunoSEQ multiplex PCR; TCRdb's table is partial and in-frame only. Among tens of thousands of clones listed, 70% to 90% were seen once. Input material: peripheral blood. These TCRs come from a man older than 75 with COVID-19, enrolled during active disease.

The CDR3 is CASSSHRGSDTEAFF. DNA of the CDR3: TGTGCCAGCAGCTCCCACAGGGGGTCCGACACTGAAGCTTTCTTT. The chain employs TRBV11-3 and TRBJ1-1, with 8 bases aligning to TRBD1. The CDR3 consists of 15 residues. J was trimmed by 3 bases and V by 4 bases; bases with no gene match: 7. CDR1 is SGHNT and CDR2 is YENEEA in the germline V gene.

This sequence joins TRBV18 and TRBJ2-3, with D tentatively TRBD2 (6 bases). The CDR3 sequence is 14 residues long. Germline V lookup: CDR1 KGHSH, CDR2 LQKENI. Trimming stripped 0 bases from V and 3 bases from J, with 7 bases between. In DNA, the CDR3 is TGTGCCAGCTCACCACCGACTAGAACAGATACGCAGTATTTT. Its protein is CASSPPTRTDTQYF.

This chain uses TRBV6-2 or TRBV6-3 with TRBJ2-1, with TRBD2 matching over 14 bases. Unmatched junction bases numbered 5, after V lost 4 bases and J lost 6 bases. CDR3 length: 16 residues. In germline, CDR1 is MNHEY, CDR2 SVGEGT. This chain's CDR3 is CASSSPGLAGGNEQFF. For the CDR3, the DNA is TGTGCCAGCAGTTCCCCCGGACTAGCGGGGGGCAATGAGCAGTTCTTC.

CDR3 amino acids: CASTRGAGDTDTQYF. CDR3 sequence (DNA): TGTGCCAGCACTCGGGGAGCGGGGGACACAGATACGCAGTATTTT. The J gene is TRBJ2-3, the V gene TRBV6-5, with 8 bases that match TRBD2. The J segment lost 2 bases and the V segment lost 7 bases, leaving 8 bases of the junction unmatched. This CDR3 has 15 amino acids. CDR1 MNHEY and CDR2 SVGAGI come from the germline V gene.

The chain joins TRBV7-6 to TRBJ1-1; TRBD1 is a possible D gene (6 bases). The germline V and J ends were trimmed by 7 bases and 1 base, with 19 bases remaining between them. Germline V lookup: CDR1 SGHVS, CDR2 FNYEAQ. CDR3 length equals 16 residues. The CDR3 loop is CASTPRPGQTNTEAFF. The CDR3 DNA follows: TGTGCCAGCACCCCAAGGCCCGGACAGACGAACACTGAAGCTTTCTTT.

The table lists this clone with a few counts. The J gene is TRBJ2-7, the V gene TRBV28; no reliable D call. CDR3 length: 11 residues. From germline, CDR1 is MDHEN and CDR2 SYDVKM. With 3 bases removed from V and 5 bases from J, the gap between germline ends came to 5 bases. CDR3 sequence reads: CASSFKHEQYF. The CDR3 DNA is TGTGCCAGCAGTTTTAAGCACGAGCAGTACTTC.

This chain joins TRBV4-1 and TRBJ1-4; D unresolved. Germline V gene data show CDR1 as MGHRA and CDR2 as YSYEKL. This CDR3 has 14 amino acids. Between the trimmed V and J ends, which lost 4 bases and 3 bases, there was a span of 9 bases. The CDR3 loop is CASSLEAANEKLFF. Written as DNA, the CDR3 is TGCGCCAGCAGCCTGGAAGCGGCTAATGAAAAACTGTTTTTT.

This clone was seen a few times. The V gene is TRBV5-1, the J gene TRBJ2-2; TRBD2 matches 7 bases. Trimming cost V 0 bases and J 1 base; bases outside gene matches: 3. This CDR3 is 16 amino acids long. Germline V gene sequence: CDR1 SGHRS, CDR2 YFSETQ. In nucleotides, the CDR3 is TGCGCCAGCAGCTTGGTCCCGGGGGGGAACACCGGGGAGCTGTTTTTT. Amino acid sequence: CASSLVPGGNTGELFF. The whole variable domain, remainder taken from reference TRBV5-1 and TRBJ2-2, is KAGVTQTPRYLIKTRGQQVTLSCSPISGHRSVSWYQQTPGQGLQFLFEYFSETQRNKGNFPGRFSGRQFSNSRSEMNVSTLELGDSALYLCASSLVPGGNTGELFFGEGSRLTVL.

The chain couples TRBV6-5 to TRBJ2-2; 7 bases map to TRBD2. This CDR3 has 15 residues. Germline-derived CDR1 and CDR2 are MNHEY and SVGAGI. With 6 bases clipped from V and 1 base from J, the junction kept 5 bases outside the gene matches. The CDR3 loop is CASRGGGLNTGELFF. The DNA for the CDR3 is TGTGCCAGCAGAGGCGGGGGTCTGAACACCGGGGAGCTGTTTTTT.